The 22 T cell receptor beta chains reported below all come from one sample, sequenced in a study of blood T cell repertoires in COVID-19. Repertoires were generated with immunoSEQ multiplex PCR, while TCRdb's copy carries only in-frame clones and drops some. In the table there are about 110,000 clones, about 80% of which are singletons. The specimen sequenced was peripheral blood. The source of these receptors is a woman aged 70-85 years with acute or convalescent COVID-19.

The count of this clone is one. The chain is built from TRBV4-3 and TRBJ2-3; maybe TRBD2 (6 bases). Trimming took 2 bases from V and 4 from J, leaving 13 bases between them. CDR1 is LGHNA, CDR2 YSLEER, per germline. The CDR3 spans 15 residues. CDR3 protein: CASSQYTGGPDTQYF. CDR3 bases: TGCGCCAGCAGCCAATATACCGGGGGACCAGATACGCAGTATTTT.

This clone came up a few times. This rearrangement joins TRBV21-1 to TRBJ2-5; TRBD2 reflects the table's D call only, with no check against the DNA. TRBV21-1 is a documented pseudogene. The CDR3 runs 14 residues. CDR3 nucleotide sequence: TGTGCCAGCAGCAAAGTTCGGTTCCAAGAGACCCAGTACTTC. This encodes CASSKVRFQETQYF.

The chain is built from TRBV28 and TRBJ1-4; TRBD1 aligns across 7 bases. The CDR3 is made up of 16 amino acids. Looked up from germline, CDR1 is MDHEN and CDR2 is SYDVKM. The V gene end was trimmed by 7 bases and the J gene end by 4 bases; junction bases not matched to a gene: 12. In nucleotides, the CDR3 is TGTGCCAGCACCTTTTCTCCGGGACAGCATAATGAAAAACTGTTTTTT. It yields the protein CASTFSPGQHNEKLFF.

This clone came up once. The CDR3 loop reads CASSPGTPFNTEAFF. The CDR3, as DNA: TGTGCCAGCAGCCCCGGGACACCGTTTAACACTGAAGCTTTCTTT. The gene calls are TRBV7-6 and TRBJ1-1, with D perhaps matching TRBD1 (6 bases). Germline assignment: CDR1 SGHVS and CDR2 FNYEAQ. CDR3 length: 15 residues. Trimming removed 5 bases from V and 2 bases from J, with 15 bases in between.

The gene calls are TRBV27 and TRBJ2-1; 7 bases are shared with TRBD2. Per germline, CDR1 MNHEY and CDR2 SMNVEV (reference sequence). The CDR3 contains 14 residues. The ends lost 4 bases at V and 9 bases at J; junction bases unmatched: 9. The CDR3 DNA reads TGTGCCAGCAGTTCGTTGGGCGGGGGTAGTGAGCAGTTCTTC. Residues: CASSSLGGGSEQFF.

V is TRBV28 and J is TRBJ1-4; D not certain. V lost 6 bases and J 5 bases, leaving 19 bases between the germline ends. This CDR3 region has 16 residues. CDR1 is MDHEN, CDR2 SYDVKM, per germline. The CDR3 coding sequence is TGTGCCAGCAGCAATTTCCCGGGAGGCGCAAATGAAAAACTGTTTTTT. Its protein is CASSNFPGGANEKLFF.

This chain uses TRBV5-1 with TRBJ1-3, with 8 positions matching TRBD1. CDR1 and CDR2 (germline): SGHRS, YFSETQ. The CDR3 is 16 residues long. V lost 0 bases and J lost 2; bases outside the gene matches: 4. CDR3: CASSLVVRGPGNTIYF. CDR3 DNA: TGCGCCAGCAGCTTGGTAGTCAGGGGGCCTGGAAACACCATATATTTT.

The gene calls are TRBV11-2 and TRBJ1-3; the D gene is possibly TRBD1 (6 bases). CDR1 and CDR2 (germline): SGHAT, FQNNGV. Trimming cost V 4 bases and J 7 bases, with 23 bases left between them. The CDR3 is 17 residues long. CDR3 loop: CASSSLPARDIGNTIYF. The CDR3, as DNA: TGTGCCAGCAGCTCCCTACCTGCCCGGGACATCGGGAACACCATATATTTT.

Here the CDR3 reads CASIGQGAKSPLHF. CDR3 coding DNA: TGTGCCAGCATCGGACAGGGGGCAAAATCACCCCTCCACTTT. V usage is TRBV28 and J usage is TRBJ1-6; 11 nucleotides match TRBD1. The germline V gene has CDR1 MDHEN and CDR2 SYDVKM. Losses at the gene ends were 7 bases for V and 10 bases for J; bases not matched to a gene: 6. This CDR3 spans 14 amino acids.

The V and J genes are TRBV28 and TRBJ2-1; 7 nucleotides align to TRBD1. The CDR3 has 15 amino acids. Trimming at V came to 6 bases and at J to 8 bases, leaving 13 bases not matched to a gene. Germline-derived CDR1 and CDR2 are MDHEN and SYDVKM. CDR3: CASSSPRGGLDEQFF. DNA of the CDR3: TGTGCCAGCAGCTCCCCGAGAGGGGGCTTGGATGAGCAGTTCTTC.

This rearrangement joins TRBV7-9 to TRBJ1-1; weak D call: TRBD1 (6 bases). Germline values: CDR1 SEHNR, CDR2 FQNEAQ (reference sequence). The V gene lost 5 bases and the J gene lost 0 bases, with 13 bases spanning the gap. This CDR3 has 15 residues. The CDR3 DNA reads TGTGCCAGCAGCCCCTGGACAGCGATGAACACTGAAGCTTTCTTT. Translated: CASSPWTAMNTEAFF.

The CDR3 DNA reads TGTGCCAGCAGCTTTGGGACAGGGACACGGATCTCCTACGAGCAGTACGTC. Translated, it gives CASSFGTGTRISYEQYV. J is TRBJ2-7 and V is TRBV7-8; TRBD1 aligns across 9 bases. The CDR3 consists of 17 residues. The germline V gene encodes CDR1 SGHVS and CDR2 FQNEAQ. Unmatched junction bases numbered 9, after V lost 3 bases and J lost 0 bases.

The genes are TRBV7-3 and TRBJ1-1; D is possibly TRBD1 (5 bases). Per germline, CDR1 SGHTA and CDR2 FQGTGA. V was trimmed by 3 bases and J by 5 bases, leaving 13 bases between them. The CDR3 length is 14 residues. The chain's CDR3 is CASSFGAGGTEAFF. For the CDR3, the DNA is TGTGCCAGCAGCTTCGGGGCCGGAGGGACTGAAGCTTTCTTT.

J is TRBJ2-7 and V is TRBV11-2; TRBD2 matches at 9 bases. CDR1 is SGHAT and CDR2 is FQNNGV in the germline V gene. This CDR3 comprises 15 residues. Trimming removed 1 base from V and 3 bases from J; junction bases left unmatched: 4. CDR3 coding DNA: TGTGCCAGCAGCTTAGTCCCAGCGGGGGGCTACGAGCAGTACGTC. Translated: CASSLVPAGGYEQYV.

The V gene is TRBV18, the J gene TRBJ2-5; D may be TRBD2 (6 bases). V was cut by 4 bases and J by 0 bases, with 9 bases left in between. The CDR3 covers 14 residues. Germline assignment: CDR1 KGHSH and CDR2 LQKENI. CDR3 in amino acids: CASSLREYQETQYF. The CDR3 region has the DNA TGTGCCAGCTCACTACGGGAGTACCAAGAGACCCAGTACTTC.

The chain combines TRBV6-5 with TRBJ2-1, with 7 nucleotides matching TRBD1. Germline loops: CDR1 MNHEY, CDR2 SVGAGI. The junction had 3 bases not matched to a gene; V was cut back by 0 bases and J by 10 bases. The CDR3 length is 13 residues. CDR3 bases: TGTGCCAGCAGTTACTCGCCCAGGGGGGAGCAGTTCTTC. Translated, it gives CASSYSPRGEQFF.

The genes are TRBV6-5 and TRBJ2-3; 12 bases match TRBD2. This CDR3 region has 16 residues. CDR1 MNHEY and CDR2 SVGAGI come from the germline V gene. The V gene end was trimmed by 4 bases and the J gene end by 1 base; junction bases not matched to a gene: 3. CDR3 DNA sequence: TGTGCCAGCAGTTTAGGACTAGCGGGGCGCACAGATACGCAGTATTTT. Translating it yields CASSLGLAGRTDTQYF.

The gene calls are TRBV28 and TRBJ2-7; no reliable D call. The CDR3 is made up of 11 amino acids. V shed 8 bases and J shed 7 bases, with 12 bases lying between them. Germline CDR1 is MDHEN and CDR2 is SYDVKM. In DNA form, the CDR3 reads TGTGCCAGCCGGAGCGAAAGAGAGCAGTACTTC. Its translation: CASRSEREQYF.

The chain is built from TRBV4-2 and TRBJ2-3; TRBD2 aligns across 10 bases. V dropped 0 bases and J dropped 3; count of bases not matched to a gene: 6. Germline V gives CDR1 LGHNA, CDR2 YNFKEQ. The CDR3 spans 17 residues. The CDR3 DNA reads TGTGCCAGCAGCCAAGATGGAGCGGGGGGGCTAACAGATACGCAGTATTTT. It yields the protein CASSQDGAGGLTDTQYF.

The chain combines TRBV3-1 (or the pseudogene TRBV3-2) with TRBJ2-3; 7 bases align to TRBD2. Germline V CDR1 and CDR2: LGHDT, YNNKEL (reference sequence). The CDR3 runs to 16 residues. Trimming at V came to 2 bases and at J to 2 bases, leaving 7 bases not matched to a gene. CDR3 sequence: CASSQRTGGYTDTQYF. The CDR3 DNA sequence: TGTGCCAGCAGCCAAAGGACGGGAGGATACACAGATACGCAGTATTTT.

The rearrangement uses TRBV10-3 and TRBJ1-3, with unresolved D. V was clipped by 1 base and J by 2 bases, with 9 bases between them. Germline V lookup: CDR1 ENHRY, CDR2 SYGVKD. The CDR3 covers 15 residues. The CDR3 DNA sequence: TGTGCCATCAGTGAGTTCCCGGGAACTGGAAACACCATATATTTT. Protein sequence: CAISEFPGTGNTIYF.

For the CDR3, the DNA is TGTGCCAGCAGTTTTCAATCGAACACTGAAGCTTTCTTT. Translated: CASSFQSNTEAFF. This sequence joins TRBV12-3 or TRBV12-4 and TRBJ1-1; D is ambiguous. V lost 3 bases and J 1 base, leaving 6 bases between the germline ends. The CDR3 is 13 amino acids.